A selection of T cell receptor beta chains follows, all from one sample in a study of T cell responses to AZD1222 COVID-19 vaccine. Produced via immunoSEQ multiplex PCR; TCRdb's table is partial and in-frame only. The table lists 95,000 to 100,000 clones, about 90% of them singletons. This specimen consisted of peripheral blood, obtained 28 days after the second AZD1222 dose. The receptor set was obtained from an adult who received the AZD1222 COVID-19 vaccine. Each CDR3 is given with its conserved first and last residue. The D gene is left open where the match is weak. Expanded clones get a size class; other rows say once, few or many, or leave the size out.

CDR3aa: CATPGESSYNEQFF
CDR3nt: TGTGCCACACCCGGGGAGAGCTCCTACAATGAGCAGTTCTTC
v_gene: TRBV7-9
j_gene: TRBJ2-1
abundance: -
d_gene: -

CDR3aa: CASSVGGYTEAFF
CDR3nt: TGTGCCAGCAGCGTAGGGGGTTACACTGAAGCTTTCTTT
v_gene: TRBV9
j_gene: TRBJ1-1
abundance: few
d_gene: -

CDR3aa: CAWSVNRWGSYNEQFF
CDR3nt: TGTGCCTGGAGTGTAAACCGCTGGGGGTCCTACAATGAGCAGTTCTTC
v_gene: TRBV30
j_gene: TRBJ2-1
abundance: once
d_gene: -

CDR3aa: CASLRDRGINYGYTF
CDR3nt: TGTGCCAGCCTAAGGGACAGGGGGATCAACTATGGCTACACCTTC
v_gene: TRBV6-5
j_gene: TRBJ1-2
abundance: -
d_gene: TRBD1

CDR3aa: CASSFWTGMNTEAFF
CDR3nt: TGTGCCAGCAGCTTTTGGACCGGTATGAACACTGAAGCTTTCTTT
v_gene: TRBV7-9
j_gene: TRBJ1-1
abundance: -
d_gene: -

CDR3aa: CASSSYPRGQLLRKQYF
CDR3nt: TGTGCCAGCAGCTCGTATCCCCGAGGTCAGCTCCTACGCAAGCAGTACTTC
v_gene: TRBV11-2
j_gene: TRBJ2-7
abundance: -
d_gene: -

CDR3aa: CASSPAGSNEKLFF
CDR3nt: TGTGCCAGCAGCCCCGCAGGATCTAATGAAAAACTGTTTTTT
v_gene: TRBV6-5
j_gene: TRBJ1-4
abundance: -
d_gene: -

CDR3aa: CASSKGTLLPYGYTF
CDR3nt: TGTGCCAGTAGTAAAGGGACACTCTTACCCTATGGCTACACCTTC
v_gene: TRBV19
j_gene: TRBJ1-2
abundance: -
d_gene: -

CDR3aa: CASSLYGSSGGNTQYF
CDR3nt: TGTGCCAGCAGTTTATATGGGTCTAGCGGGGGGAATACGCAGTATTTT
v_gene: TRBV28
j_gene: TRBJ2-3
abundance: -
d_gene: TRBD2

CDR3aa: CASSQERFSAYEQYF
CDR3nt: TGCGCCAGCAGCCAAGAGAGGTTTTCGGCGTACGAGCAGTACTTC
v_gene: TRBV4-1
j_gene: TRBJ2-7
abundance: -
d_gene: -

CDR3aa: CASTPGQSSGANVLTF
CDR3nt: TGCGCCAGCACTCCGGGGCAGAGCTCTGGGGCCAACGTCCTGACTTTC
v_gene: TRBV5-1
j_gene: TRBJ2-6
abundance: -
d_gene: -

CDR3aa: CASSLGGQSLNEQYF
CDR3nt: TGTGCCAGCAGCTTGGGGGGACAGTCTTTAAACGAGCAGTACTTC
v_gene: TRBV5-4
j_gene: TRBJ2-7
abundance: -
d_gene: TRBD1

CDR3aa: CASSLAGPNQPQHF
CDR3nt: TGTGCCAGCAGCTTAGCTGGGCCGAATCAGCCCCAGCATTTT
v_gene: TRBV7-8
j_gene: TRBJ1-5
abundance: -
d_gene: -

CDR3aa: CASSSYSLGAGGKDTQYF
CDR3nt: TGCGCCAGCAGCTCCTACTCTTTAGGAGCGGGAGGTAAAGATACGCAGTATTTT
v_gene: TRBV5-1
j_gene: TRBJ2-3
abundance: -
d_gene: TRBD2

CDR3aa: CASSLGPLYGYTF
CDR3nt: TGTGCCAGCAGCTTAGGCCCTCTCTATGGCTACACCTTC
v_gene: TRBV7-6
j_gene: TRBJ1-2
abundance: -
d_gene: -

CDR3aa: CASSSWGGGFNTEAFF
CDR3nt: TGTGCCAGCAGTTCTTGGGGAGGGGGTTTTAACACTGAAGCTTTCTTT
v_gene: TRBV28
j_gene: TRBJ1-1
abundance: -
d_gene: -

CDR3aa: CASSPRTGGDTEAFF
CDR3nt: TGTGCCAGCAGTCCACGGACAGGGGGGGATACTGAAGCTTTCTTT
v_gene: TRBV28
j_gene: TRBJ1-1
abundance: -
d_gene: TRBD1

CDR3aa: CASSPKQGYEQYF
CDR3nt: TGTGCCAGCTCACCTAAACAGGGGTACGAGCAGTACTTC
v_gene: TRBV18
j_gene: TRBJ2-7
abundance: -
d_gene: TRBD1

CDR3aa: CASRASGATGELFF
CDR3nt: TGTGCCAGCAGGGCTAGCGGGGCAACCGGGGAGCTGTTTTTT
v_gene: TRBV6-5
j_gene: TRBJ2-2
abundance: -
d_gene: TRBD2

CDR3aa: CASREGSEQFF
CDR3nt: TGCGCCAGCAGAGAGGGGAGTGAGCAGTTCTTC
v_gene: TRBV5-1
j_gene: TRBJ2-1
abundance: -
d_gene: -

CDR3aa: CAISDSGTSGVLREQYF
CDR3nt: TGTGCCATCAGTGATTCTGGGACTAGCGGGGTCCTTCGCGAGCAGTACTTC
v_gene: TRBV10-3
j_gene: TRBJ2-7
abundance: -
d_gene: TRBD2

CDR3aa: CARKIGVYGYTF
CDR3nt: TGCGCCAGGAAGATAGGGGTTTATGGCTACACCTTC
v_gene: TRBV23-1
j_gene: TRBJ1-2
abundance: -
d_gene: -

CDR3aa: CASSWSPTETNYGYTF
CDR3nt: TGTGCCAGCAGTTGGTCCCCGACAGAGACTAACTATGGCTACACCTTC
v_gene: TRBV28
j_gene: TRBJ1-2
abundance: -
d_gene: -

CDR3aa: CASSQGLAGVGEQYF
CDR3nt: TGTGCCAGCAGCCAGGGACTAGCGGGAGTAGGTGAGCAGTACTTC
v_gene: TRBV3-1/TRBV3-2
j_gene: TRBJ2-7
abundance: -
d_gene: TRBD2

CDR3aa: CASSVGTLTNYGYTF
CDR3nt: TGTGCCAGCAGCGTAGGGACGCTGACTAACTATGGCTACACCTTC
v_gene: TRBV5-5
j_gene: TRBJ1-2
abundance: -
d_gene: -